This T cell receptor beta chain derives from a study of human T cells and chemical hapten exposure. Study-wide background: The variation in per-sample TCR yields arose mainly from small differences in pooled library volumes.

MiXCR, run by TCRdb on the RACE reads, gives a single entry per CDR3 protein. The profile shows hundreds of thousands of distinct CDR3 sequences, about 6.3% of them singletons. V was clipped by 8 bases and J by 0 bases; unmatched bases: 5. This CDR3 has 14 amino acids. This sample's time point: patch test 2, 6 weeks after DPC sensitization. Treatment noted: therapeutic diphenylcyclopropenone sensitization with weekly scalp DPC. Non-pregnant alopecia patients aged 18 to 70, suitable for DPC therapy. The rearrangement joins TRBV12-3 or TRBV12-4 to TRBJ2-7, with 9 positions matching TRBD1. Specimen: whole blood, collected in connection with sensitization to the hapten diphenylcyclopropenone (DPC). The TCR was taken from a woman between 18 and 29 years old with alopecia areata. Some clones in this sample may be carry-over from other donors' samples. The CDR3 sequence: CASGTGLFSYEQYF. The DNA of the CDR3 is TGTGCCAGCGGGACAGGGCTTTTCTCCTACGAGCAGTACTTC.